This entry concerns a single T cell receptor (beta chain). Produced via immunoSEQ multiplex PCR; TCRdb's table is partial and in-frame only. The table has 150,000 or so clones, about nine tenths seen once. The data originate from a study of blood T cell repertoires in COVID-19. Across the whole study: Both acute and convalescent COVID-19 samples were obtained from the United States, Italy and Spain.

CDR3 length equals 16 residues. V shed 3 bases, J shed 3 bases, and the junction held 9 bases outside the gene matches. CDR1 and CDR2 from the germline V gene are SGHNT and YYREEE (reference sequence). The specimen was peripheral blood. This sequence joins TRBV5-4 and TRBJ2-3; TRBD2 aligns across 8 bases. The clonotype comes from a human donor in a cohort sampled during active COVID-19. The CDR3 region has the DNA TGTGCCAGCAGCTCCATGACGGGAGGGCTGACAGATACGCAGTATTTT. This codes for CASSSMTGGLTDTQYF.